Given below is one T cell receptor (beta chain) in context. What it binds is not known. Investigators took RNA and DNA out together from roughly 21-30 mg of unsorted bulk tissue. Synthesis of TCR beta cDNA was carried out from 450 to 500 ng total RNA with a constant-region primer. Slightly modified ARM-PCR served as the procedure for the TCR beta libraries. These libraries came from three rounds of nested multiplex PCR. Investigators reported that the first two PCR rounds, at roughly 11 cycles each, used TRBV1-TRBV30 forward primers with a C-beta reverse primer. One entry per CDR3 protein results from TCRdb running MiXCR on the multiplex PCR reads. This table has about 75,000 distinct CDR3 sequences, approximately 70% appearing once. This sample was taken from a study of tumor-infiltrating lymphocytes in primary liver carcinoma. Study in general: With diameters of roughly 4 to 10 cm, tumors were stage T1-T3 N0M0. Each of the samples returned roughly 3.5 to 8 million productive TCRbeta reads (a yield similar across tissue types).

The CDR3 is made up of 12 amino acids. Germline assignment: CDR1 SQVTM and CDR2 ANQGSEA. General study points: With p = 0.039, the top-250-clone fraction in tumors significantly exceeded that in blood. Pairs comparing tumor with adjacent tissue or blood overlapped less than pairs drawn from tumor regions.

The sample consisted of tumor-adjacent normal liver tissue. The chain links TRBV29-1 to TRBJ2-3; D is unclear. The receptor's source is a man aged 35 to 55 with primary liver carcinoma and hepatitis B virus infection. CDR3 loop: CSDDLDTDTQYF. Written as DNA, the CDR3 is TGCAGTGATGATCTGGATACAGATACGCAGTATTTT.